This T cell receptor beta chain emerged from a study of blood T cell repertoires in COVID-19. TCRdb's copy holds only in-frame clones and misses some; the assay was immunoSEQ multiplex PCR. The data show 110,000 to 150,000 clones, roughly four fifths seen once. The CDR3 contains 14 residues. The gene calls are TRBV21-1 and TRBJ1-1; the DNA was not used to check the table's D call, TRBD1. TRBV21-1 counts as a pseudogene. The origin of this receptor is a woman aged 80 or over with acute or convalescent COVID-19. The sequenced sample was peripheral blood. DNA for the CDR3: TGTGCCAGCAAAGAAACAGGGGCAGACACTGAAGCTTTCTTT. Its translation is CASKETGADTEAFF.